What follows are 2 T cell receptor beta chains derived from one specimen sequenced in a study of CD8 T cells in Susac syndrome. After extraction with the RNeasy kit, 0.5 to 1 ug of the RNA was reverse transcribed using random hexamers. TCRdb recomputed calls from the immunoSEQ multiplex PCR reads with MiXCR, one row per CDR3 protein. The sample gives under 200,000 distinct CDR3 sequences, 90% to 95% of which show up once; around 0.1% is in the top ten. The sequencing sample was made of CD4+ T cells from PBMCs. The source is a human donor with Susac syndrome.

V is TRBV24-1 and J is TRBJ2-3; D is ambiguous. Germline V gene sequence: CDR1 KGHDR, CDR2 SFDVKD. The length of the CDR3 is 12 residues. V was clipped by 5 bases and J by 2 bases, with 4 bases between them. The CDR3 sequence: CATSADTDTQYF. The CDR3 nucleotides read TGTGCCACCAGTGCCGACACAGATACGCAGTATTTT.

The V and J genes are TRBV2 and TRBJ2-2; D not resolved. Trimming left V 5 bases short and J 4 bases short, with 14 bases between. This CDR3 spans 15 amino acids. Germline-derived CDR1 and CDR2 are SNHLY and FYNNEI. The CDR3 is CASSPQTASTGELFF. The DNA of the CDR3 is TGTGCCAGCAGTCCTCAGACGGCGTCCACCGGGGAGCTGTTTTTT. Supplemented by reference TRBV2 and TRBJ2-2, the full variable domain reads EPEVTQTPSHQVTQMGQEVILRCVPISNHLYFYWYRQILGQKVEFLVSFYNNEISEKSEIFDDQFSVERPDGSNFTLKIRSTKLEDSAMYFCASSPQTASTGELFFGEGSRLTVL.